The 22 T cell receptor beta chains listed next were all sequenced from one sample in a study of T cell responses to AZD1222 COVID-19 vaccine. Repertoires were generated with immunoSEQ multiplex PCR, while TCRdb's copy carries only in-frame clones and drops some. The repertoire consists of around 150,000 clones, with under 95% occurring once and the leading ten covering under 5.5%. Specimen: peripheral blood, collected on day 0 of AZD1222 vaccination. The receptors stem from an adult in good health.

The V call is TRBV10-3, the J call TRBJ2-7; D could derive from TRBD1 or TRBD2 (5 bases each). V lost 3 bases and J 0 bases, leaving 15 bases between the germline ends. CDR3 length equals 16 residues. CDR1 ENHRY and CDR2 SYGVKD come from the germline V gene. The CDR3 loop reads CAISDLRGGLSYEQYF. CDR3 DNA sequence: TGTGCCATCAGTGATCTTCGGGGCGGCCTCTCCTACGAGCAGTACTTC.

This clone was counted a single time. The V and J genes are TRBV19 and TRBJ2-1; D unresolved. Germline V gene lookup returns CDR1 LNHDA and CDR2 SQIVND (reference sequence). V was pared by 3 bases and J by 9 bases, with 15 bases between. The length of the CDR3 is 14 residues. The CDR3 sequence: CASSIRLGLGEQFF. CDR3 bases: TGTGCCAGTAGTATCCGCCTTGGCCTAGGTGAGCAGTTCTTC.

CDR3 sequence reads: CASSQDTRQGLSYGYTF. CDR3 DNA sequence: TGTGCCAGCAGCCAAGATACCCGACAGGGGTTGAGCTATGGCTACACCTTC. The chain employs TRBV3-1 (or the pseudogene TRBV3-2) and TRBJ1-2, with 8 bases fitting TRBD1. The CDR3 covers 17 residues. With V trimmed by 0 bases and J by 4 bases, 10 bases remained unmatched. Germline V gene lookup returns CDR1 LGHDT and CDR2 YNNKEL (reference sequence).

The J gene is TRBJ2-7, the V gene TRBV7-2; a weak D match, TRBD2 (6 bases). Germline CDR1 SGHTA, CDR2 FQGNSA. V was clipped by 1 base and J by 2 bases, with 9 bases between them. The CDR3 runs to 14 residues. CDR3 DNA: TGTGCCAGCAGCTTAGGCCGGGAGACCTACGAGCAGTACTTC. Translating it yields CASSLGRETYEQYF.

The chain combines TRBV28 with TRBJ2-7, with a possible D match to TRBD1 (5 bases). The CDR3 length is 16 residues. Germline V CDR1 and CDR2: MDHEN, SYDVKM. Trimming removed 3 bases at V and 2 bases at J, with 17 bases between. CDR3 amino acids: CASSFSFPDRAYEQYF. CDR3 in DNA: TGTGCCAGCAGTTTTTCATTTCCCGACAGAGCCTACGAGCAGTACTTC.

The genes are TRBV10-2 and TRBJ2-7; D perhaps matches TRBD2 (6 bases). Looked up from germline, CDR1 is WSHSY and CDR2 is SAAADI. Trimming took 10 bases from V and 1 from J, leaving 14 bases between them. This CDR3 has 13 amino acids. In DNA, the CDR3 is TGCGCCACTCGACTAGGAGGTTCCTACGAGCAGTACTTC. It encodes CATRLGGSYEQYF.

The chain links TRBV6-5 to TRBJ2-1, with TRBD2 matching over 9 bases. Germline CDR1 and CDR2: MNHEY and SVGAGI. This CDR3 is 15 amino acids long. With V trimmed by 3 bases and J by 8 bases, 8 bases remained unmatched. The DNA of the CDR3 is TGTGCCAGCAGTTATGGAGCGGGAGGTCGGTATGAGCAGTTCTTC. The encoded protein is CASSYGAGGRYEQFF.

The rearrangement links TRBV28 to TRBJ2-1; tentatively, D is TRBD1 (5 bases). Germline CDR1 is MDHEN and CDR2 is SYDVKM. The CDR3 is 15 residues long. The V gene lost 6 bases and the J gene lost 7 bases, with 19 bases spanning the gap. The CDR3 DNA follows: TGTGCCAGCAGCCCGCAGGGCCTTTTGGCGAATGAGCAGTTCTTC. Residues: CASSPQGLLANEQFF.

The count of this clone is one. Here the CDR3 reads CASSPLTGQGNQETQYF. The CDR3 nucleotides read TGTGCCAGCAGCCCCCTTACTGGACAGGGAAACCAAGAGACCCAGTACTTC. This chain connects TRBV11-2 to TRBJ2-5, with TRBD1 matching over 8 bases. CDR1 SGHAT and CDR2 FQNNGV come from the germline V gene. V was clipped by 5 bases and J by 0 bases; unmatched bases: 11. The CDR3 spans 17 residues.

This chain joins TRBV28 and TRBJ1-2, with TRBD1 matching over 7 bases. This CDR3 has 15 residues. The ends lost 6 bases at V and 14 bases at J; junction bases unmatched: 21. Germline V lookup: CDR1 MDHEN, CDR2 SYDVKM. The CDR3 region has the DNA TGTGCCAGCAGAAAAGTCGGACAGGTCTATGGCTACACAACCTTC. Its protein is CASRKVGQVYGYTTF.

The chain employs TRBV7-2 and TRBJ2-7; 9 bases are a match to TRBD2. J gave up 3 bases and V 0 bases, and 9 bases lay outside the gene matches. Germline-derived CDR1 and CDR2 are SGHTA and FQGNSA. This CDR3 has 17 amino acids. Here the CDR3 reads CASSLAHMTSGDYEQYF. CDR3 nucleotide sequence: TGTGCCAGCAGCTTAGCGCATATGACTAGCGGTGACTACGAGCAGTACTTC.

CDR3: CAWSWDPRNTEAFF. The CDR3 DNA is TGTGCCTGGAGTTGGGACCCTAGGAACACTGAAGCTTTCTTT. The V call is TRBV30, the J call TRBJ1-1; TRBD1 is a possible D gene (5 bases). Trimming took 2 bases from V and 1 from J, leaving 11 bases between them. This CDR3 comprises 14 residues. The germline CDR1 and CDR2 sequences are GTSNPN and SVGIG (reference sequence).

This chain connects TRBV7-6 to TRBJ2-1, with 7 bases aligning to TRBD2. The V gene end was trimmed by 5 bases and the J gene end by 8 bases; junction bases not matched to a gene: 12. The germline gives CDR1 SGHVS, CDR2 FNYEAQ. The CDR3 length is 15 residues. This chain's CDR3 is CASSPLGRAEDEQFF. For the CDR3, the DNA is TGTGCCAGCAGCCCCCTAGGGAGGGCAGAGGATGAGCAGTTCTTC. Full variable domain (missing parts from reference TRBV7-6 and TRBJ2-1): GAGVSQSPRYKVTKRGQDVALRCDPISGHVSLYWYRQALGQGPEFLTYFNYEAQQDKSGLPNDRFSAERPEGSISTLTIQRTEQRDSAMYRCASSPLGRAEDEQFFGPGTRLTVL.

This clone came up once. The chain employs TRBV28 and TRBJ2-3; D ambiguous. Trimming stripped 5 bases from V and 2 bases from J, with 11 bases between. The CDR3 runs 14 residues. From germline, CDR1 is MDHEN and CDR2 SYDVKM. In DNA form, the CDR3 reads TGTGCCAGCAGTCCCGCGGCATTCACAGATACGCAGTATTTT. Its protein product is CASSPAAFTDTQYF.

In DNA, the CDR3 is TGCGCCAGCAGCCAAGAACCAGATAGCAATCAGCCCCAGCATTTT. It translates to CASSQEPDSNQPQHF. This chain uses TRBV4-1 with TRBJ1-5; no reliable D call. V was pared by 0 bases and J by 0 bases, with 6 bases between. CDR1 and CDR2 from the germline V gene are MGHRA and YSYEKL. The CDR3 runs 15 residues.

The V gene is TRBV28, the J gene TRBJ1-3; maybe TRBD1 (6 bases). V was trimmed by 7 bases and J by 4 bases, leaving 17 bases between them. CDR1 MDHEN and CDR2 SYDVKM come from the germline V gene. The CDR3 extends over 15 amino acids. The CDR3 sequence is CASTAYREGGNTIYF. In DNA form, the CDR3 reads TGTGCCAGCACCGCTTACAGGGAGGGAGGAAACACCATATATTTT. Full variable domain (remainder filled in from reference TRBV28 and TRBJ1-3): DVKVTQSSRYLVKRTGEKVFLECVQDMDHENMFWYRQDPGLGLRLIYFSYDVKMKEKGDIPEGYSVSREKKERFSLILESASTNQTSMYLCASTAYREGGNTIYFGEGSWLTVV.

This chain links TRBV19 with TRBJ2-7; the D gene is possibly TRBD1 (6 bases). The germline V and J ends were trimmed by 6 bases and 1 base, with 16 bases remaining between them. Per the germline V gene, CDR1 is LNHDA and CDR2 is SQIVND (reference sequence). The length of the CDR3 is 15 residues. CDR3 DNA: TGTGCCAGTAGCCCCGCAGGACAGTCATCCTACGAGCAGTACTTC. This translates into CASSPAGQSSYEQYF.

This clone occurred once. This chain uses TRBV19 with TRBJ2-1, with 9 bases that match TRBD1. Germline CDR1 and CDR2: LNHDA and SQIVND (reference sequence). J was trimmed by 5 bases and V by 3 bases; bases with no gene match: 11. This CDR3 is built from 17 residues. CDR3 in amino acids: CASSMQSGTGTNNEQFF. CDR3 DNA sequence: TGTGCCAGTAGTATGCAATCCGGGACAGGGACTAACAATGAGCAGTTCTTC. The whole variable domain, remainder taken from reference TRBV19 and TRBJ2-1, is DGGITQSPKYLFRKEGQNVTLSCEQNLNHDAMYWYRQDPGQGLRLIYYSQIVNDFQKGDIAEGYSVSREKKESFPLTVTSAQKNPTAFYLCASSMQSGTGTNNEQFFGPGTRLTVL.

The V call is TRBV7-9, the J call TRBJ2-1; TRBD2 agrees at 10 bases. V lost 4 bases to trimming and J lost 2 bases; unmatched junction nucleotides: 5. The CDR3 is made up of 16 amino acids. Germline V gene lookup returns CDR1 SEHNR and CDR2 FQNEAQ (reference sequence). The CDR3 nucleotides are TGTGCCAGCAGCTCGCTAGCGGGAGCGACCTACAATGAGCAGTTCTTC. Protein: CASSSLAGATYNEQFF.

The V and J genes are TRBV7-2 and TRBJ1-1; possibly TRBD1 for D (5 bases). Germline values: CDR1 SGHTA, CDR2 FQGNSA. V dropped 7 bases and J dropped 10 bases, with 13 bases sitting between them. This CDR3 spans 11 amino acids. The CDR3 region has the DNA TGTGCCAGCACCTGGGGCAGAGGAGCTTTCTTT. Translating it yields CASTWGRGAFF.

The chain is built from TRBV19 and TRBJ2-3; 14 positions agree with TRBD2. Germline-derived CDR1 and CDR2 are LNHDA and SQIVND (reference sequence). The CDR3 consists of 15 residues. V shed 6 bases and J 3 bases; nucleotides not matched to a gene: 2. CDR3 sequence (DNA): TGTGCCAGTAGGGGGACTAGCGGGAGAACAGATACGCAGTATTTT. Protein: CASRGTSGRTDTQYF.

This rearrangement joins TRBV7-2 to TRBJ2-5, with TRBD2 identical over 12 bases. Trimming at V came to 3 bases and at J to 2 bases, leaving 10 bases not matched to a gene. Germline loops: CDR1 SGHTA, CDR2 FQGNSA. The length of the CDR3 is 18 residues. The CDR3: CASSFRTPLAGGQETQYF. As DNA, the CDR3 is TGTGCCAGCAGCTTTAGAACCCCGCTAGCGGGGGGGCAAGAGACCCAGTACTTC.